Listed below are T cell receptor beta chains from one sample, sequenced in a study of cytomegalovirus exposure and HLA in healthy donors. Produced via immunoSEQ multiplex PCR; TCRdb's table is partial and in-frame only. The repertoire holds about 160,000 clones, almost 85% seen once, with more than 0.35% in the top ten. Sample: PBMCs. The receptors come from a boy aged 2 to 9 in good health and CMV-seronegative. The CDR3 runs from the conserved cysteine through the conserved F or W. Fields, in order: clone size, J gene, D gene, V gene, CDR3 protein, CDR3 DNA. The D gene is left open where the match is weak. Part of the rows lack a size; the others show once, few, many or a class for expanded clones.

clone size: .
J gene: TRBJ2-1
D gene: .
V gene: TRBV12-2
CDR3 protein: CASRLEKGGSSYNEQFF
CDR3 DNA: TGTGCAAGTCGCTTAGAGAAGGGCGGGAGCTCCTACAATGAGCAGTTCTTC

clone size: .
J gene: TRBJ1-2
D gene: .
V gene: TRBV18
CDR3 protein: CASRHGTNSGYGYTF
CDR3 DNA: TGTGCCAGCCGCCATGGGACTAATTCCGGCTATGGCTACACCTTC

clone size: .
J gene: TRBJ1-1
D gene: .
V gene: TRBV6-1
CDR3 protein: CASSARQNTEAFF
CDR3 DNA: TGTGCCAGCAGTGCCCGACAGAACACTGAAGCTTTCTTT

clone size: .
J gene: TRBJ2-1
D gene: .
V gene: TRBV5-1
CDR3 protein: CASSLVLASTYNEQFF
CDR3 DNA: TGCGCCAGCAGCTTGGTTCTAGCCTCTACCTACAATGAGCAGTTCTTC

clone size: .
J gene: TRBJ2-6
D gene: .
V gene: TRBV29-1
CDR3 protein: CSAGNSGANVLTF
CDR3 DNA: TGCAGCGCGGGGAACTCTGGGGCCAACGTCCTGACTTTC

clone size: .
J gene: TRBJ2-3
D gene: TRBD1
V gene: TRBV5-1
CDR3 protein: CASSSTQTGGTDTQYF
CDR3 DNA: TGCGCCAGCAGCTCTACACAGACAGGGGGCACAGATACGCAGTATTTT

clone size: .
J gene: TRBJ1-1
D gene: TRBD1
V gene: TRBV27
CDR3 protein: CASSLQGDNTEAFF
CDR3 DNA: TGTGCCAGCAGTTTACAGGGGGACAACACTGAAGCTTTCTTT

clone size: few
J gene: TRBJ2-7
D gene: TRBD2
V gene: TRBV5-1
CDR3 protein: CASSGTSGNYEQYF
CDR3 DNA: TGCGCCAGCAGCGGGACTAGCGGAAACTACGAGCAGTACTTC

clone size: .
J gene: TRBJ2-3
D gene: TRBD2
V gene: TRBV7-9
CDR3 protein: CASLRGTSGSTDTQYF
CDR3 DNA: TGTGCCAGCCTACGCGGGACTAGCGGTAGCACAGATACGCAGTATTTT

clone size: .
J gene: TRBJ2-2
D gene: TRBD2
V gene: TRBV7-6
CDR3 protein: CASSPLAGVNTGELFF
CDR3 DNA: TGTGCCAGCAGCCCTTTAGCGGGAGTGAACACCGGGGAGCTGTTTTTT

clone size: .
J gene: TRBJ1-5
D gene: .
V gene: TRBV7-6
CDR3 protein: CASSLDRDNQPQHF
CDR3 DNA: TGTGCCAGCAGCTTAGACAGGGATAATCAGCCCCAGCATTTT

clone size: once
J gene: TRBJ2-5
D gene: TRBD2
V gene: TRBV6-1
CDR3 protein: CASSEGGGSTTQYF
CDR3 DNA: TGTGCCAGCAGTGAAGGGGGCGGGAGTACGACCCAGTACTTC